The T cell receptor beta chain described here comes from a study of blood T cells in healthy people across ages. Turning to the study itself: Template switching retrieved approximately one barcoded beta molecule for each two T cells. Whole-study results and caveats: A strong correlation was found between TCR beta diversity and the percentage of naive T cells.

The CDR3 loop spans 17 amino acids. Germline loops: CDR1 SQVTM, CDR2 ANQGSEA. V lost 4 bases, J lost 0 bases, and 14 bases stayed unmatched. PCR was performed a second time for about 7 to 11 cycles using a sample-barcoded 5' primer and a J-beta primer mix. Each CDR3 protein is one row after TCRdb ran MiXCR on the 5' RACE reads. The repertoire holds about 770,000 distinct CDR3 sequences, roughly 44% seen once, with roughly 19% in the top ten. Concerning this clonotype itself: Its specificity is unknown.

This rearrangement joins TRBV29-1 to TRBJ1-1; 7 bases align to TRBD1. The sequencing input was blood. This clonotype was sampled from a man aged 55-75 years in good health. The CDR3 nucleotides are TGCAGCGTTGGAAGTAGGCCAGGGGGTTGGTTGAACACTGAAGCTTTCTTT. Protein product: CSVGSRPGGWLNTEAFF.